This TCR beta chain stems from a study of control samples from healthy donors and cancer patients. Trimming left V 5 bases short and J 5 bases short, with 16 bases between. This CDR3 is 15 amino acids long. Germline V gives CDR1 LNHNV, CDR2 YYDKDF (reference sequence). Assay: immunoSEQ multiplex PCR; the TCRdb copy retains only in-frame clones and omits some. The profile shows roughly 100,000 clones, roughly four fifths of them singletons. The chain carries TRBV15 and TRBJ2-1, with a weak D call TRBD1 (6 bases). The sequence derives from a woman aged 50 to 60 in good health. The sequenced sample was blood. CDR3 sequence reads: CATSGPSTGHNEQFF. The CDR3 region has the DNA TGTGCCACCAGCGGACCGAGTACAGGGCACAATGAGCAGTTCTTC.